A selection of T cell receptor beta chains follows, all from one sample in a study of beta chain features in type 1 diabetes. Profiled with immunoSEQ multiplex PCR; TCRdb holds only in-frame clones, not every one. The data contain around 450,000 clones, over 10% of them singletons. The source material was naive CD4+ T cells from blood. These receptors were taken from a woman aged 18-29 years in good health. The CDR3 runs from the conserved cysteine through the conserved F or W. Each record gives: V gene, J gene, CDR3 length, CDR3 protein.

TRBV4-1	TRBJ2-4	18	CASSQDPRAGVSKNIQYF
TRBV7-9	TRBJ1-2	12	CASSSQSYGYTF
TRBV7-3	TRBJ2-1	16	CASSLTGLAGVNEQFF
TRBV18	TRBJ2-5	13	CASSADRGETQYF
TRBV4-1	TRBJ1-1	14	CASSQPIFRAEAFF
TRBV4-3	TRBJ2-3	13	CASSQEPSGSKYF
TRBV7-8	TRBJ2-7	16	CASSLAYGTSRPEQYF
TRBV19	TRBJ2-6	15	CASLPRASGANVLTF
TRBV7-9	TRBJ1-2	13	CASSLREVYGYTF
TRBV20-1	TRBJ1-6	11	CSATPFSSLHF
TRBV7-9	TRBJ2-3	14	CASSSDGNTDTQYF
TRBV7-2	TRBJ2-3	14	CASSLTRATDTQYF
TRBV15	TRBJ2-2	18	CATSTRTSGRVNTGELFF